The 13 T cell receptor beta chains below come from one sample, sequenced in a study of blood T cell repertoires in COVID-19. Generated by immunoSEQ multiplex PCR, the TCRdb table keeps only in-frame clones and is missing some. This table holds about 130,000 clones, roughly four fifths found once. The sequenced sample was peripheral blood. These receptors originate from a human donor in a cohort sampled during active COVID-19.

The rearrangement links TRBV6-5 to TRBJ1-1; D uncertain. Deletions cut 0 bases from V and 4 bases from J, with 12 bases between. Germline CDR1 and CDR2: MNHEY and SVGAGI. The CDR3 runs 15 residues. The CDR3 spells CASSYSFYGRTEAFF. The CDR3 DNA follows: TGTGCCAGCAGTTACTCGTTCTATGGGCGCACTGAAGCTTTCTTT.

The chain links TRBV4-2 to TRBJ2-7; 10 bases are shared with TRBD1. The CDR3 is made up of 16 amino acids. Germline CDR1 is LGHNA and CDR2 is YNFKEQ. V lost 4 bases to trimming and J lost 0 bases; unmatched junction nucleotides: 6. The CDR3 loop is CASSLLTGGLSYEQYF. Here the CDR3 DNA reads TGTGCCAGCAGCCTTCTGACAGGGGGCCTCTCCTACGAGCAGTACTTC.

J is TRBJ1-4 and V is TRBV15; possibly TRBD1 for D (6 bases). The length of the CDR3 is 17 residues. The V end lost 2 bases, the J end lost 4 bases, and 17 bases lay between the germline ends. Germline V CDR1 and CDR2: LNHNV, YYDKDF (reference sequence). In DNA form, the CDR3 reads TGTGCCACCAGCAGAAGCCGGGGGGGCAGCCTTAATGAAAAACTGTTTTTT. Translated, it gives CATSRSRGGSLNEKLFF. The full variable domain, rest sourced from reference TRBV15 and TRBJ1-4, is DAMVIQNPRYQVTQFGKPVTLSCSQTLNHNVMYWYQQKSSQAPKLLFHYYDKDFNNEADTPDNFQSRRPNTSFCFLDIRSPGLGDTAMYLCATSRSRGGSLNEKLFFGSGTQLSVL.

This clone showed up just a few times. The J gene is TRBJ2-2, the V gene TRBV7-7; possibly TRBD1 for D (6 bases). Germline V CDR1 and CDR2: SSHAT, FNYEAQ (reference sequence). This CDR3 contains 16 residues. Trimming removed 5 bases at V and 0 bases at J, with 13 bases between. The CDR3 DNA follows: TGTGCCAGCAGCCAAGGACAGTACGCGAACACCGGGGAGCTGTTTTTT. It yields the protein CASSQGQYANTGELFF.

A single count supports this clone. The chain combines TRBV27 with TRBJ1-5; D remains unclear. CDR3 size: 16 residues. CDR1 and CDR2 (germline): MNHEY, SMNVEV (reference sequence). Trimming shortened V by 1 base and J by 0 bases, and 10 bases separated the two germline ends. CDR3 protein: CASSLYAGYSNQPQHF. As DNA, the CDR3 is TGTGCCAGCAGTTTATATGCGGGATATAGCAATCAGCCCCAGCATTTT.

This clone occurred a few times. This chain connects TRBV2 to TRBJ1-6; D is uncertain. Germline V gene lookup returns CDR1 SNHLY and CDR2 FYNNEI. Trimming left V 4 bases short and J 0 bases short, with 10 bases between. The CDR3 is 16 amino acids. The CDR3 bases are TGTGCCAGCAGTGGCGGCCTTAGCTCCTATAATTCACCCCTCCACTTT. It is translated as CASSGGLSSYNSPLHF.

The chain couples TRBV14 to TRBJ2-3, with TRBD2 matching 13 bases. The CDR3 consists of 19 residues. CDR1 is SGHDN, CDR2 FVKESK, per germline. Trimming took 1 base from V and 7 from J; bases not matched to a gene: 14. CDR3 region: CASSQGPGTSGVPLNTQYF. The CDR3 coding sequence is TGTGCCAGCAGCCAAGGCCCCGGGACTAGCGGGGTGCCCTTGAATACGCAGTATTTT.

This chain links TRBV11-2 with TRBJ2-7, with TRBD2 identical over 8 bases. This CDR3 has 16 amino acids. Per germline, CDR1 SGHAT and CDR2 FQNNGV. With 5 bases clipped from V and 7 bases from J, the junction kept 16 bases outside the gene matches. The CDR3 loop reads CASSRLTSGGQIEQYF. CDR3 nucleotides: TGTGCCAGCAGCCGTTTAACATCGGGGGGGCAAATTGAGCAGTACTTC.

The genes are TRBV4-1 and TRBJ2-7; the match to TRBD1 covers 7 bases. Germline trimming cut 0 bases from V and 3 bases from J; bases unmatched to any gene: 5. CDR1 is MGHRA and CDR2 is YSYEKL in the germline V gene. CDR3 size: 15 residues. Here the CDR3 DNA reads TGCGCCAGCAGCCAAGATCCCGGGACAGTCTACGAGCAGTACTTC. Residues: CASSQDPGTVYEQYF.

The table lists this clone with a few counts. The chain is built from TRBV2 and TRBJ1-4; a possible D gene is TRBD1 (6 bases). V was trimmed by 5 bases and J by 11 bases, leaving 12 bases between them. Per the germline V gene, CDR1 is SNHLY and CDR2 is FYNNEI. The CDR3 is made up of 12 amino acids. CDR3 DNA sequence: TGTGCCAGCAGTCCACAGGGTGGGAAACTGTTTTTT. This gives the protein CASSPQGGKLFF. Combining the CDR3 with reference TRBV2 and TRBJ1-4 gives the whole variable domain EPEVTQTPSHQVTQMGQEVILRCVPISNHLYFYWYRQILGQKVEFLVSFYNNEISEKSEIFDDQFSVERPDGSNFTLKIRSTKLEDSAMYFCASSPQGGKLFFGSGTQLSVL.

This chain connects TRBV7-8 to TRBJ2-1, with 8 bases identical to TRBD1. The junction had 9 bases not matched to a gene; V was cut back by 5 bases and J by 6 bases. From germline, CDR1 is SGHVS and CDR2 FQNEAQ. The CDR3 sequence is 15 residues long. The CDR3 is CASSNRGKASNEQFF. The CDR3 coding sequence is TGTGCCAGCAGCAACAGGGGGAAAGCGAGCAATGAGCAGTTCTTC.

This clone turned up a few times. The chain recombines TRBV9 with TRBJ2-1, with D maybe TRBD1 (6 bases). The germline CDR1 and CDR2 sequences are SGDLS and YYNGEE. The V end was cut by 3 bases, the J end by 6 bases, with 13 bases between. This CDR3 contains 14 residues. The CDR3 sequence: CASSARTDRNEQFF. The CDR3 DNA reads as TGTGCCAGCAGCGCGAGGACAGATCGCAATGAGCAGTTCTTC.

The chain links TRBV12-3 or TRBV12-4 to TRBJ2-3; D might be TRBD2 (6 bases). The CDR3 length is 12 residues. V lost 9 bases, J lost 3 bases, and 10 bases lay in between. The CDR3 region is CASGGATDTQYF. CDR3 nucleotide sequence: TGTGCCAGTGGCGGGGCGACAGATACGCAGTATTTT.